Sequencing of this T cell receptor (beta chain) was carried out in a study of beta chain features in type 1 diabetes. TCRB transcripts that were expressed got sequenced, as all of the isolated RNA had been reverse transcribed. Using immunoSEQ multiplex PCR, the repertoire was profiled, and TCRdb retains in-frame clones only, with some absent. The sample has some 190,000 clones, around 7.9% seen once. General study points: Patients with Type 1 diabetes showed moderately but significantly shorter TCRB CDR3s in all four CD4+ subsets.

The sample holds a few counts of this clone. Antigen: not known. This CDR3 contains 12 residues. Trimming stripped 2 bases from V and 5 bases from J, with 9 bases between. Germline assignment: CDR1 GTSNPN and CDR2 SVGIG (reference sequence). This sequence originates from a man younger than 30 with type 1 diabetes. V usage is TRBV30 and J usage is TRBJ2-5; D ambiguous. Sequenced: central memory CD4+ T cells from blood. The CDR3 spells CAWSPNWETQYF. In nucleotides, the CDR3 is TGTGCCTGGAGTCCAAACTGGGAGACCCAGTACTTC. Variable domain in full (rest from reference TRBV30 and TRBJ2-5): SQTIHQWPATLVQPVGSPLSLECTVEGTSNPNLYWYRQAAGRGLQLLFYSVGIGQISSEVPQNLSASRPQDRQFILSSKKLLLSDSGFYLCAWSPNWETQYFGPGTRLLVL.